This T cell receptor (beta chain) was sequenced for a study of cytomegalovirus exposure and HLA in healthy donors. At the level of the study: An earlier analysis found around 100 million unique TCR beta sequences from about 190 million T cells. Regarding the study as a whole: Common viral pathogens seemed to be connected with several of the most significant clusters, according to a later analysis.

Note on this clone: Its antigen is unidentified.

The germline V gene has CDR1 MGHDK and CDR2 SYGVNS. The CDR3 sequence is 16 residues long. The V and J ends lost 7 bases and 4 bases respectively, with 22 bases between them. The PCR contained 60 Vbeta and 13 Jbeta primers. Method: immunoSEQ multiplex PCR; TCRdb's copy keeps in-frame clones and lacks some. The table shows fewer than 200,000 clones, with more than 65% occurring only once. V gene TRBV25-1 combines with J gene TRBJ1-2, with a weak D call TRBD1 (5 bases). Sample: PBMCs. The TCR comes from a male donor in good health and CMV-seronegative. CDR3 region: CASIPSGQGVVYGYTF. The CDR3 region has the DNA TGTGCCAGCATTCCCTCGGGCCAGGGCGTCGTCTATGGCTACACCTTC.